This T cell receptor beta chain was documented in a study of T cell repertoires in cytomegalovirus infection. On this clonotype itself: As yet, its antigen is unknown.

The V gene lost 4 bases and the J gene lost 6 bases, with 15 bases spanning the gap. Germline CDR1 and CDR2: LGHNA and YSLEER. CDR3 length: 14 amino acids. TCRdb used MiXCR to reprocess the reads, holding one entry per CDR3 protein. The top ten hold roughly 15% of the sample, which has about 480,000 distinct CDR3 sequences, roughly a third seen once. The gene calls are TRBV4-3 and TRBJ1-1; possibly TRBD1 for D (6 bases). The sample consisted of cultured PBMCs, taken from culture after CMV antigen stimulation. The sequence was obtained from a human donor in good health (CMV status not recorded). Some clones in this sample may be carry-over from other donors' samples. The CDR3 coding sequence is TGCGCCAGCAGCCCTCTTGAGGGGGGGGCTGAAGCTTTCTTT. It specifies CASSPLEGGAEAFF.